Below, 16 T cell receptor beta chains from the same sample are listed, as sequenced in a study of cytomegalovirus exposure and HLA in healthy donors. The PCR contained 60 Vbeta and 13 Jbeta primers. The repertoire was sequenced with immunoSEQ multiplex PCR; TCRdb's copy has only in-frame clones and lacks some. Of 100,000 or so clones detected, around 80% appear once; the ten largest clones hold over 12%. Sequences were obtained from PBMCs. These receptors all come from a male donor in good health and CMV-seropositive.

This chain connects TRBV7-2 to TRBJ2-1, with 12 bases aligning to TRBD2. V gave up 5 bases and J gave up 2 bases; unmatched junction bases: 1. Germline V gene lookup returns CDR1 SGHTA and CDR2 FQGNSA. The CDR3 is 15 residues long. The CDR3 protein is CASSRTSGAYNEQFF. In DNA form, the CDR3 reads TGTGCCAGCAGCCGGACTAGCGGGGCCTACAATGAGCAGTTCTTC.

The gene calls are TRBV2 and TRBJ2-7, with TRBD1 identical over 11 bases. After removal of 6 bases from V and 1 base from J, the junction contained 2 bases not matched to a gene. Germline loops: CDR1 SNHLY, CDR2 FYNNEI. The length of the CDR3 is 14 residues. The CDR3 DNA reads TGTGCCAGCAGGGGACAGGGGGTATCCTACGAGCAGTACTTC. This sequence encodes CASRGQGVSYEQYF.

The rearrangement uses TRBV5-6 and TRBJ2-3, with 8 positions matching TRBD1. This CDR3 has 15 amino acids. V trimming: 2 bases; J trimming: 5 bases; junction bases outside the gene matches: 7. The germline V gene has CDR1 SGHDT and CDR2 YYEEEE. The CDR3 loop reads CASSFWTGYGDTQYF. The DNA of the CDR3 is TGTGCCAGCAGCTTTTGGACAGGGTACGGAGATACGCAGTATTTT.

CDR3 bases: TGTGCTAGTCAGAGGGTCGCCGGGGAGCTGTTTTTT. It is translated as CASQRVAGELFF. The gene calls are TRBV12-5 and TRBJ2-2, with D possibly being TRBD2 (5 bases). This CDR3 is built from 12 residues. With 8 bases removed from V and 6 bases from J, the gap between germline ends came to 10 bases. Germline-derived CDR1 and CDR2 are LGHNT and FRNRAP.

The V call is TRBV5-1, the J call TRBJ2-7, with 7 bases identical to TRBD2. Unmatched junction bases numbered 8, after V lost 3 bases and J lost 5 bases. Germline-derived CDR1 and CDR2 are SGHRS and YFSETQ. The CDR3 length is 14 residues. Written as DNA, the CDR3 is TGCGCCAGCAGCTCCATCGGGGGGAACAACGAGCAGTACTTC. Its translation: CASSSIGGNNEQYF. Filled out from reference TRBV5-1 and TRBJ2-7, the complete variable domain reads KAGVTQTPRYLIKTRGQQVTLSCSPISGHRSVSWYQQTPGQGLQFLFEYFSETQRNKGNFPGRFSGRQFSNSRSEMNVSTLELGDSALYLCASSSIGGNNEQYFGPGTRLTVT.

V gene TRBV9 combines with J gene TRBJ1-2; D is perhaps TRBD1 (5 bases). The V end lost 0 bases, the J end lost 0 bases, and 12 bases lay between the germline ends. The CDR3 is 16 amino acids. CDR1 is SGDLS, CDR2 YYNGEE, per germline. In DNA, the CDR3 is TGTGCCAGCAGCGTAGATCCCAGGGAAGCTAACTATGGCTACACCTTC. The encoded protein is CASSVDPREANYGYTF.

This sequence joins TRBV4-1 and TRBJ1-2; D gene unclear. V gave up 2 bases and J gave up 3 bases, with 13 bases separating them. CDR3 length equals 15 residues. Germline loops: CDR1 MGHRA, CDR2 YSYEKL. This CDR3 reads CASSQQFRGDYGYTF. Here the CDR3 DNA reads TGCGCCAGCAGCCAACAGTTCCGTGGAGACTATGGCTACACCTTC.

The rearrangement links TRBV9 to TRBJ1-4; TRBD1 agrees at 7 bases. Germline CDR1 SGDLS, CDR2 YYNGEE. The CDR3 contains 15 residues. J gave up 7 bases and V 0 bases, and 6 bases lay outside the gene matches. Here the CDR3 reads CASSVATGELEKLFF. CDR3 nucleotide sequence: TGTGCCAGCAGCGTAGCTACAGGGGAGCTTGAAAAACTGTTTTTT.

The J gene is TRBJ2-3, the V gene TRBV25-1, with TRBD1 matching 10 bases. Germline CDR1 reads MGHDK; CDR2 reads SYGVNS. The CDR3 has 17 residues. The J segment lost 3 bases and the V segment lost 6 bases, leaving 12 bases of the junction unmatched. The DNA of the CDR3 is TGTGCCAGCAGCCCTCGGACAGGGGGAGGTCAGACAGATACGCAGTATTTT. Protein product: CASSPRTGGGQTDTQYF. The whole variable domain, filled in from reference TRBV25-1 and TRBJ2-3, reads EADIYQTPRYLVIGTGKKITLECSQTMGHDKMYWYQQDPGMELHLIHYSYGVNSTEKGDLSSESTVSRIRTEHFPLTLESARPSHTSQYLCASSPRTGGGQTDTQYFGPGTRLTVL.

The rearrangement joins TRBV7-9 to TRBJ2-3, with a weak D call TRBD2 (6 bases). The CDR3 consists of 15 residues. Trimming removed 7 bases from V and 3 bases from J, with 17 bases in between. The germline V gene has CDR1 SEHNR and CDR2 FQNEAQ (reference sequence). The CDR3 sequence: CASTPFRGVTDTQYF. The CDR3 nucleotides are TGTGCCAGCACACCATTTCGCGGGGTAACAGATACGCAGTATTTT. Full variable domain (missing parts from reference TRBV7-9 and TRBJ2-3): DTGVSQNPRHKITKRGQNVTFRCDPISEHNRLYWYRQTLGQGPEFLTYFQNEAQLEKSRLLSDRFSAERPKGSFSTLEIQRTEQGDSAMYLCASTPFRGVTDTQYFGPGTRLTVL.

This clone was recorded a few times. The chain carries TRBV29-1 and TRBJ1-1; no clear D. This CDR3 spans 11 amino acids. The V and J ends lost 4 bases and 1 base respectively, with 4 bases between them. Germline assignment: CDR1 SQVTM and CDR2 ANQGSEA. CDR3 coding DNA: TGCAGCGTTGGCAGGAACACTGAAGCTTTCTTT. Encoded protein: CSVGRNTEAFF.

The V and J genes are TRBV10-3 and TRBJ1-6; 10 bases match TRBD1. This CDR3 is 13 amino acids long. Germline loops: CDR1 ENHRY, CDR2 SYGVKD. J lost 9 bases, V lost 10 bases, and 6 bases had no gene match. The chain's CDR3 is CATKWDRGSPLHF. CDR3 nucleotides: TGTGCCACTAAATGGGACAGGGGTTCACCCCTCCACTTT.

This chain joins TRBV30 and TRBJ2-1, with 7 bases lining up with TRBD2. This CDR3 is 15 amino acids long. V was pared by 3 bases and J by 10 bases, with 15 bases of the junction left unmatched. Germline assignment: CDR1 GTSNPN and CDR2 SVGIG (reference sequence). The CDR3 protein is CAWSPWVGAGGEQFF. CDR3 nucleotide sequence: TGTGCCTGGAGCCCGTGGGTCGGGGCCGGGGGGGAGCAGTTCTTC.

The J gene is TRBJ2-7, the V gene TRBV7-6; D may be TRBD2 (5 bases). Germline CDR1 SGHVS, CDR2 FNYEAQ. The V and J ends lost 3 bases and 3 bases respectively, with 15 bases between them. The length of the CDR3 is 15 residues. The CDR3 loop reads CASSFTAGEGYEQYF. The CDR3 coding sequence is TGTGCCAGCAGCTTTACGGCGGGTGAGGGCTACGAGCAGTACTTC. Full variable domain (remainder filled in from reference TRBV7-6 and TRBJ2-7): GAGVSQSPRYKVTKRGQDVALRCDPISGHVSLYWYRQALGQGPEFLTYFNYEAQQDKSGLPNDRFSAERPEGSISTLTIQRTEQRDSAMYRCASSFTAGEGYEQYFGPGTRLTVT.

The chain uses TRBV9 and TRBJ2-7; 9 nucleotides line up with TRBD2. CDR1 is SGDLS, CDR2 YYNGEE, per germline. The CDR3 is made up of 14 amino acids. V shed 2 bases and J 5 bases; nucleotides not matched to a gene: 5. Here the CDR3 DNA reads TGTGCCAGCAGCGTGGGCGGGGGGGCCCACGAGCAGTACTTC. Protein: CASSVGGGAHEQYF.

V usage is TRBV7-8 and J usage is TRBJ1-5; TRBD1 agrees at 7 bases. CDR1 and CDR2 (germline): SGHVS, FQNEAQ. With V trimmed by 11 bases and J by 1 base, 14 bases remained unmatched. The CDR3 length is 16 residues. The CDR3 loop is CALGAGGFRSNQPQHF. CDR3 in DNA: TGTGCCCTCGGGGCAGGGGGTTTTCGGAGCAATCAGCCCCAGCATTTT.